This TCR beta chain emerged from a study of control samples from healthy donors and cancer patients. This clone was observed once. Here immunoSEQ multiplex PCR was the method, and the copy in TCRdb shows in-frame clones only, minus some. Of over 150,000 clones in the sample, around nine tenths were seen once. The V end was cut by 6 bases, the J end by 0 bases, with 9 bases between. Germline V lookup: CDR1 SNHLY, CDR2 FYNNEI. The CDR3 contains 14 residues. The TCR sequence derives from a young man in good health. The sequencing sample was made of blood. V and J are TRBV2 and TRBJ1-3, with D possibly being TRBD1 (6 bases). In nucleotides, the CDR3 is TGTGCCAGCAGAAAGGACAGCTCTGGAAACACCATATATTTT. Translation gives CASRKDSSGNTIYF.